This passage covers 7 T cell receptor beta chains from one sample sequenced in a study of CD8+CD57+ T cells in acquired aplastic anemia. Genomic DNA templated the TCR beta VDJ and CDR3 profiling. TCRdb re-called the reads with MiXCR, one entry per CDR3 protein. Among 160,000 or so distinct CDR3 sequences listed, 47% were seen once. Selection for sequencing was limited to patients who had shown CD8+CD57+ cell expansion by flow cytometry. Material for sequencing was sorted CD4+, CD8+, or CD8+CD57+ T cells (not recorded which) from PBMCs. These receptors originate from a human donor with aplastic anemia.

The chain uses TRBV6-4 and TRBJ1-2; 7 bases map to TRBD1. This CDR3 region has 14 residues. The V and J ends lost 3 bases and 4 bases, in that order; junction bases with no gene match: 5. Germline V gives CDR1 MRHNA, CDR2 SNTAGT. DNA of the CDR3: TGTGCCAGCAGTGAATGGTGGACAGGCTATGGCTACACCTTC. This translates into CASSEWWTGYGYTF.

A note on this clonotype: This CDR3 is missing its conserved last phenylalanine or tryptophan, likely due to a read error. The V gene is TRBV10-3, the J gene TRBJ1-2; the D gene is possibly TRBD1 (5 bases). The CDR3 length is 15 residues. Per germline, CDR1 ENHRY and CDR2 SYGVKD. The ends were cut back, 4 bases at V and 5 bases at J, with 17 bases in the middle. DNA for the CDR3: TGTGCCATCAGTGGTCCCACGGAGGGGCGGTATGGCTACACCTAC. Translated, it gives CAISGPTEGRYGYTY.

This clonotype was counted ten times or more. V is TRBV5-1 and J is TRBJ2-1, with TRBD1 identical over 9 bases. V shed 6 bases, J shed 9 bases, and the junction held 13 bases outside the gene matches. Germline CDR1 reads SGHRS; CDR2 reads YFSETQ. The CDR3 is 15 amino acids. CDR3 loop: CASTLLGQGRGEQFF. The CDR3 DNA reads as TGCGCCAGCACCCTCTTGGGACAGGGAAGGGGTGAGCAGTTCTTC.

In this sample, this clonotype turned up many times. The chain recombines TRBV4-1 with TRBJ1-2; D ambiguous. The V gene lost 1 base and the J gene lost 4 bases, with 16 bases spanning the gap. This CDR3 has 16 amino acids. Germline V gene lookup returns CDR1 MGHRA and CDR2 YSYEKL. As DNA, the CDR3 is TGCGCCAGCAGCCAAGTTTCCTTGGTATCATTCTATGGCTACACCTTC. It is translated as CASSQVSLVSFYGYTF.

The chain carries TRBV7-9 and TRBJ2-7; D is possibly TRBD2 (5 bases). V was clipped by 5 bases and J by 1 base, with 15 bases between them. Germline V gene lookup returns CDR1 SEHNR and CDR2 FQNEAQ (reference sequence). CDR3 length: 15 residues. The DNA for the CDR3 is TGTGCCAGCAGCCGTACTCAGGACTTGTCCTACGAGCAGTACTTC. This encodes CASSRTQDLSYEQYF.

This clonotype was seen ten or more times. The chain joins TRBV19 to TRBJ2-6; TRBD2 might be the D (7 bases). CDR3 length equals 16 residues. From germline, CDR1 is LNHDA and CDR2 SQIVND (reference sequence). V lost 8 bases to trimming and J lost 0 bases, with 14 bases between them. CDR3 region: CASFEGGRSGANVLTF. The CDR3 DNA follows: TGTGCCAGTTTTGAGGGGGGGCGCTCTGGGGCCAACGTCCTGACTTTC.

The chain links TRBV2 to TRBJ2-7; D is possibly TRBD1 (5 bases). The CDR3 covers 13 residues. The V gene lost 8 bases and the J gene lost 1 base, with 12 bases spanning the gap. Germline values: CDR1 SNHLY, CDR2 FYNNEI. The CDR3 reads CASGRGPSYEQYF. CDR3 DNA sequence: TGTGCCAGCGGAAGGGGCCCGTCCTACGAGCAGTACTTC.